A selection of T cell receptor beta chains follows, all from one sample in a study of identical twins. In TCRdb, the 5' RACE reads were re-called with MiXCR into one record per CDR3 protein. Of 500,000 to 700,000 distinct CDR3 sequences in the sample, about 7% were seen once. This same sample was also taken into another study, of yellow fever vaccine responses in identical twins.

Sequences were obtained from PBMCs. The receptors shown here come from a woman between 18 and 30 years old in good health. The CDR3 runs from the conserved cysteine through the conserved F or W. Each record gives: clone size, D gene, J gene, V gene, CDR3 DNA, CDR3 protein. The D gene is left open where the match is weak. Part of the rows lack a size; the others show once, few, many or a class for expanded clones.

many	.	TRBJ1-3	TRBV12-3/TRBV12-4	TGTGCCAGCAGTTTCGGGTCGGAGGGCACCATATATTTT	CASSFGSEGTIYF
.	TRBD1	TRBJ2-1	TRBV10-1	TGCGCCAGCAGCGCGGGACAGGGGAACTCCTACAATGAGCAGTTCTTC	CASSAGQGNSYNEQFF
few	TRBD1	TRBJ1-2	TRBV5-1	TGCGCCAGCAGCTTGGAAGCAGGGGGCGGTGGCTACACCTTC	CASSLEAGGGGYTF
.	.	TRBJ2-1	TRBV6-1	TGTGCCAGCAGTGAATTAGGACTACTGCCCGTGGACAATGAGCAGTTCTTC	CASSELGLLPVDNEQFF
.	.	TRBJ2-6	TRBV5-1	TGCGCCAGCAGCTCCCGCAGCTCTGGGGCCAACGTCCTGACTTTC	CASSSRSSGANVLTF
.	.	TRBJ1-1	TRBV3-1	TGTGCCAGCAGCCAAGGGATCTCGGGCACTGAAGCTTTCTTT	CASSQGISGTEAFF
few	.	TRBJ1-4	TRBV29-1	TGCAGCGTTGGGTGGACAGTTCCACTGGAAAAACTGTTTTTT	CSVGWTVPLEKLFF
few	TRBD2	TRBJ2-2	TRBV5-1	TGCGCCAGCAGCTCTGACCCGGGGGGGCTTAACACCGGGGAGCTGTTTTTT	CASSSDPGGLNTGELFF
few	.	TRBJ2-5	TRBV7-3	TGTGCCAGCAGCTCAGGACTACCAGGGGTAGGGACCCAGTACTTC	CASSSGLPGVGTQYF
.	.	TRBJ2-1	TRBV29-1	TGCAGCGCCCAGTACGGCTACAATGAGCAGTTCTTC	CSAQYGYNEQFF
many	TRBD2	TRBJ2-3	TRBV4-1	TGCGCCAGCAGCCAAGGGGGGGCTAGCGGGGGTGCAGATACGCAGTATTTT	CASSQGGASGGADTQYF